What follows are 13 T cell receptor beta chains derived from one specimen sequenced in a study of blood T cell repertoires in COVID-19. Measured with immunoSEQ multiplex PCR; TCRdb has only the in-frame clones, and not every one. Among around 200,000 clones listed, around four fifths were seen once. Sample: peripheral blood. These TCRs come from a woman between 40 and 55 years old with COVID-19, enrolled during active disease.

The chain uses TRBV19 and TRBJ1-5; no clear D. Germline lookup yields CDR1 LNHDA and CDR2 SQIVND (reference sequence). Between the trimmed V and J ends, which lost 5 bases and 11 bases, there was a span of 10 bases. The CDR3 sequence is 11 residues long. For the CDR3, the DNA is TGTGCCAGTAGTTCCCTTAGTACCCAGCATTTT. Translation gives CASSSLSTQHF.

This chain connects TRBV2 to TRBJ1-1; 7 bases are a match to TRBD1. Trimming cost V 6 bases and J 6 bases; bases outside gene matches: 10. Per the germline V gene, CDR1 is SNHLY and CDR2 is FYNNEI. The CDR3 extends over 14 amino acids. Here the CDR3 DNA reads TGTGCCAGCAGGGGGTCAACAGGGGTTGCTGAAGCTTTCTTT. It yields the protein CASRGSTGVAEAFF.

The V call is TRBV13, the J call TRBJ2-1, with D possibly matching TRBD1 (6 bases). The germline gives CDR1 PRHDT, CDR2 FYEKMQ (reference sequence). V was trimmed by 10 bases and J by 8 bases, leaving 12 bases between them. The length of the CDR3 is 11 residues. The CDR3 reads CATSQGYEQFF. CDR3 DNA sequence: TGTGCCACTTCACAGGGCTATGAGCAGTTCTTC.

This CDR3 is CASSLGRLAGDTQYF. The CDR3 nucleotides are TGTGCCAGCAGCCTAGGGAGACTAGCGGGAGATACGCAGTATTTT. This sequence joins TRBV28 and TRBJ2-3, with 10 bases that match TRBD2. This CDR3 comprises 15 residues. V gave up 6 bases and J gave up 5 bases; unmatched junction bases: 8. CDR1 MDHEN and CDR2 SYDVKM come from the germline V gene. The variable domain in full, completed from reference TRBV28 and TRBJ2-3, reads DVKVTQSSRYLVKRTGEKVFLECVQDMDHENMFWYRQDPGLGLRLIYFSYDVKMKEKGDIPEGYSVSREKKERFSLILESASTNQTSMYLCASSLGRLAGDTQYFGPGTRLTVL.

The chain has TRBV5-1 and TRBJ2-3; 10 nucleotides match TRBD2. Germline CDR1 and CDR2: SGHRS and YFSETQ. This CDR3 is built from 17 residues. V lost 1 base and J lost 1; bases outside the gene matches: 6. This CDR3 reads CASSLTRLAGGTDTQYF. The CDR3 DNA is TGCGCCAGCAGCTTGACCCGGCTAGCGGGAGGCACAGATACGCAGTATTTT.

CDR3 region: CASSPGNPRDTQYF. In DNA form, the CDR3 reads TGTGCCAGCAGCCCCGGGAATCCGAGGGATACGCAGTATTTT. The chain joins TRBV6-5 to TRBJ2-3, with D maybe TRBD2 (5 bases). Germline assignment: CDR1 MNHEY and CDR2 SVGAGI. V was shortened by 6 bases and J by 6 bases, with 16 bases between the two germline ends. This CDR3 region has 14 residues.

J is TRBJ1-3 and V is TRBV3-1 (or the pseudogene TRBV3-2), with D unclear. This CDR3 is built from 15 residues. The germline V gene has CDR1 LGHDT and CDR2 YNNKEL (reference sequence). Trimming left V 4 bases short and J 0 bases short, with 10 bases between. The CDR3 DNA follows: TGTGCCAGCAGCCGCCCGACAAACTCTGGAAACACCATATATTTT. It encodes CASSRPTNSGNTIYF.

The J gene is TRBJ2-7, the V gene TRBV7-9; 7 bases agree with TRBD2. The V gene's germline CDR1 is SEHNR and CDR2 FQNEAQ (reference sequence). The CDR3 consists of 14 residues. Trimming took 6 bases from V and 2 from J; bases not matched to a gene: 7. The chain's CDR3 is CASSTSATTYEQYF. The CDR3 DNA reads TGTGCCAGCAGTACTAGCGCTACTACCTACGAGCAGTACTTC.

The chain links TRBV19 to TRBJ1-2; D uncertain. Looked up from germline, CDR1 is LNHDA and CDR2 is SQIVND (reference sequence). V lost 0 bases and J lost 8, with 13 bases in between. The length of the CDR3 is 14 residues. This CDR3 is CASSIDENRKGYTF. CDR3 in DNA: TGTGCCAGTAGTATAGATGAGAACAGAAAAGGCTACACCTTC. Full variable domain (remainder filled in from reference TRBV19 and TRBJ1-2): DGGITQSPKYLFRKEGQNVTLSCEQNLNHDAMYWYRQDPGQGLRLIYYSQIVNDFQKGDIAEGYSVSREKKESFPLTVTSAQKNPTAFYLCASSIDENRKGYTFGSGTRLTVV.

V and J are TRBV29-1 and TRBJ2-7; a possible D gene is TRBD1 (6 bases). Trimming shortened V by 5 bases and J by 3 bases, and 8 bases separated the two germline ends. The CDR3 sequence is 11 residues long. Germline CDR1 reads SQVTM; CDR2 reads ANQGSEA. The CDR3 loop reads CSVIQGYEQYF. In nucleotides, the CDR3 is TGCAGCGTTATACAGGGCTACGAGCAGTACTTC.

The sample holds one count of this clone. This chain uses TRBV12-3 or TRBV12-4 with TRBJ1-1, with D possibly matching TRBD1 (5 bases). This CDR3 has 13 amino acids. V was trimmed by 7 bases and J by 7 bases, leaving 16 bases between them. The CDR3 sequence: CASNPLGLHEAFF. The CDR3 DNA sequence: TGTGCCAGCAATCCATTGGGGCTACATGAAGCTTTCTTT.

This rearrangement joins TRBV5-1 to TRBJ1-2; D remains ambiguous. V was clipped by 0 bases and J by 0 bases, with 12 bases between them. CDR1 is SGHRS and CDR2 is YFSETQ in the germline V gene. There are 16 residues in the CDR3. The CDR3 protein is CASSLGHITTNYGYTF. The DNA of the CDR3 is TGCGCCAGCAGCTTGGGACACATTACAACTAACTATGGCTACACCTTC.

This rearrangement joins TRBV24-1 to TRBJ2-7; 10 bases line up with TRBD2. With V trimmed by 5 bases and J by 2 bases, 2 bases remained unmatched. The CDR3 has 14 residues. The germline CDR1 and CDR2 sequences are KGHDR and SFDVKD. The CDR3 DNA follows: TGTGCCACCAGTGGAAGCGGGAGGGCCTACGAGCAGTACTTC. It encodes CATSGSGRAYEQYF.